This T cell receptor (beta chain) was sequenced for a study of T cells after yellow fever vaccination. Template switching with 5'RACE generated the TCR cDNA and added a universal primer site and UMIs. MiXCR was run by TCRdb on the 5' RACE reads, yielding one entry per CDR3 protein. This table has about 200,000 distinct CDR3 sequences, approximately 3.2% appearing once. This CDR3 has 15 residues. With 6 bases removed from V and 8 bases from J, the gap between germline ends came to 20 bases. A word on this clonotype: Its antigen is still unknown.

General observations from the study: Bulk-population clonotypes that are abundant could appear as contaminants in FACS-sorted repertoires. Post-booster reappearance was seen for most primary-vaccination clones (just over 95% CD4, around 90% CD8). Few clonotypes appeared in both CD4 and CD8 compartments.

The rearrangement joins TRBV12-3 or TRBV12-4 to TRBJ1-5, with TRBD1 as a possible D gene (5 bases). This TCR derives from a man aged 18 to 35 who received the YFV17D yellow fever vaccine. The sequencing here drew on CD4+ T cells sorted from PBMCs, taken 10 days after the yellow fever booster vaccination. This chain's CDR3 is CASSQTPPGREPQHF. In DNA, the CDR3 is TGTGCCAGCAGCCAAACCCCCCCAGGGAGGGAGCCCCAGCATTTT.